This T cell receptor (beta chain) comes out of a study of regulatory T cells in long-lasting Graves disease. Overall study results and limits: Patients with persistent disease showed a bias toward TRBV28, TRBJ1-2 and TRBJ2-5.

HTBI primers from iRepertoire and Arm-PCR of CDR3 regions yielded the TCR beta libraries. TCRdb analysed the multiplex PCR reads with MiXCR anew, one entry per CDR3 protein. Of about 470,000 distinct CDR3 sequences detected, about 20% appear once; the ten largest clones hold 7.8%. This clonotype appeared many times. Its antigen is unidentified. CDR3 length: 14 amino acids. CDR1 and CDR2 from the germline V gene are GTSNPN and SVGIG (reference sequence). Trimming left V 0 bases short and J 7 bases short, with 13 bases between. Stated time point: persistent/refractory GD, antithyroid drugs over 5 years with positive TRAb. There was RNA extracted from PBMCs, and the TCR library was made from it.

The clonotype comes from a female donor with Graves disease. The sample consisted of peripheral blood mononuclear cells (PBMCs), taken when the disease was refractory, from a patient treated with antithyroid drugs. V is TRBV30 and J is TRBJ1-5; no reliable D call. In nucleotides, the CDR3 is TGTGCCTGGAGTGTACCTGCCTCGAACCAGCCCCAGCATTTT. As protein: CAWSVPASNQPQHF.